The 26 T cell receptor beta chains given below trace back to one sample, sequenced in a study of molecular identifiers for immune sequencing clone quantification. TCRdb fed the PCR reads into MiXCR, producing one record per CDR3 protein. The sample records under 100,000 distinct CDR3 sequences, roughly 25% being singletons. The specimen was naive CD8+ T cells from blood, with Jurkat cell RNA spiked in. Described subset: FACS-sorted CD8+CD4-CCR7+CD45RA+ naive T cells. These TCRs come from a human donor in good health. Some libraries in this study had Jurkat cell RNA spiked in.

V and J are TRBV5-5 and TRBJ1-5; D gene ambiguous. V lost 2 bases to trimming and J lost 4 bases, with 13 bases between them. Germline CDR1 is SGHKS and CDR2 is YYEKEE (reference sequence). The CDR3 is 15 amino acids. The CDR3 spells CASSFYSSPNQPQHF. Written as DNA, the CDR3 is TGTGCCAGCAGCTTCTACAGTAGTCCAAATCAGCCCCAGCATTTT.

Ten or more counts support this clonotype. This chain uses TRBV12-3 or TRBV12-4 with TRBJ2-3; 9 nucleotides agree with TRBD2. The trim removed 3 bases at V and 4 bases at J, leaving 8 bases unmatched. The CDR3 runs to 16 residues. CDR3 in amino acids: CASSFWASGEADTQYF. CDR3 DNA sequence: TGTGCCAGCAGTTTTTGGGCTAGCGGGGAGGCAGATACGCAGTATTTT.

This clonotype came up many times. The chain carries TRBV11-2 and TRBJ2-2; tentatively, D is TRBD2 (6 bases). The CDR3 is 16 residues long. Germline-derived CDR1 and CDR2 are SGHAT and FQNNGV. V lost 8 bases and J 3 bases, leaving 19 bases between the germline ends. CDR3 in amino acids: CASGLGDSGYTGELFF. The CDR3 nucleotides are TGTGCCAGCGGGCTGGGGGATAGCGGTTACACCGGGGAGCTGTTTTTT.

This rearrangement joins TRBV25-1 to TRBJ2-5, with TRBD1 identical over 9 bases. CDR3 length: 16 amino acids. Germline V gene data show CDR1 as MGHDK and CDR2 as SYGVNS. J gave up 3 bases and V 1 base, and 6 bases lay outside the gene matches. The CDR3 protein is CASSEWGTGTEETQYF. The CDR3 DNA is TGTGCCAGCAGTGAATGGGGGACAGGGACCGAAGAGACCCAGTACTTC.

Only a few counts were recorded for this clonotype. The V call is TRBV20-1, the J call TRBJ2-1; TRBD2 aligns across 9 bases. CDR1 is DFQATT, CDR2 SNEGSKA, per germline (reference sequence). The CDR3 is made up of 16 amino acids. Trimming cost V 6 bases and J 5 bases; bases outside gene matches: 14. CDR3 DNA sequence: TGCAGTGCCATACCCGGGGGGGGACTAGCAGACAATGAGCAGTTCTTC. Its protein is CSAIPGGGLADNEQFF.

The chain has TRBV19 and TRBJ1-5; D not resolved. The V end was cut by 3 bases, the J end by 5 bases, with 14 bases between. CDR1 and CDR2 (germline): LNHDA, SQIVND (reference sequence). CDR3 length: 15 residues. The CDR3 here is CASSIFRADHQPQHF. The CDR3 DNA sequence: TGTGCCAGTAGTATTTTTCGGGCAGATCATCAGCCCCAGCATTTT.

This clonotype was observed a handful of times. This rearrangement joins TRBV20-1 to TRBJ2-2; TRBD1 aligns across 7 bases. J gave up 1 base and V 6 bases, and 2 bases lay outside the gene matches. This CDR3 contains 13 residues. The germline CDR1 and CDR2 sequences are DFQATT and SNEGSKA (reference sequence). CDR3 loop: CSASGGNTGELFF. CDR3 nucleotides: TGCAGTGCCTCAGGGGGGAACACCGGGGAGCTGTTTTTT.

In this sample, this clonotype turned up a few times. The chain employs TRBV27 and TRBJ2-7; no firm D call. V lost 2 bases, J lost 4 bases, and 9 bases lay in between. This CDR3 is 13 amino acids long. The germline V gene has CDR1 MNHEY and CDR2 SMNVEV (reference sequence). CDR3 sequence reads: CASSLGDRYEQYF. The CDR3 nucleotides read TGTGCCAGCAGTTTAGGTGATCGGTACGAGCAGTACTTC.

Turning to this clonotype: A read error may explain this, as a much larger clone is one base away. The chain links TRBV2 to TRBJ1-1; tentatively, D is TRBD1 (5 bases). Germline lookup yields CDR1 SNHLY and CDR2 FYNNEI. V was pared by 6 bases and J by 4 bases, with 21 bases between. CDR3 size: 16 residues. As DNA, the CDR3 is TGTGCCAGCAGGTCGGGCAGGGCAGCGTCGAGCACTGAAGCTTTCTTT. This sequence encodes CASRSGRAASSTEAFF.

This clonotype was seen only once. An end of the junction differs from the germline gene, which may be a read error. The V gene is TRBV27, the J gene TRBJ1-1; D might be TRBD1 (6 bases). The CDR3 runs 14 residues. Germline lookup yields CDR1 MNHEY and CDR2 SMNVEV (reference sequence). The CDR3 region is CASSLWPGDTEALF. In DNA, the CDR3 is TGTGCCAGCAGTTTATGGCCAGGGGACACTGAAGCTCTCTTT.

V usage is TRBV2 and J usage is TRBJ2-3, with a possible D match to TRBD2 (6 bases). CDR1 and CDR2 from the germline V gene are SNHLY and FYNNEI. Trimming took 5 bases from V and 1 from J, leaving 10 bases between them. The CDR3 contains 14 residues. The CDR3 region has the DNA TGTGCCAGCAGTCGGGGGAGTGGCACAGATACGCAGTATTTT. Its translation is CASSRGSGTDTQYF.

The chain has TRBV5-5 and TRBJ2-3; the D gene is possibly TRBD2 (7 bases). The germline V gene encodes CDR1 SGHKS and CDR2 YYEKEE (reference sequence). The CDR3 consists of 16 residues. The germline V and J ends were trimmed by 4 bases and 2 bases, with 17 bases remaining between them. The CDR3 sequence: CASSQGAGAPTDTQYF. The CDR3 DNA reads TGTGCCAGCAGCCAAGGGGCGGGGGCCCCCACAGATACGCAGTATTTT.

The chain uses TRBV4-1 and TRBJ1-1; 7 bases agree with TRBD1. The trim removed 1 base at V and 5 bases at J, leaving 10 bases unmatched. The germline V gene has CDR1 MGHRA and CDR2 YSYEKL. The CDR3 extends over 16 amino acids. The CDR3 spells CASSQGQGGIWTEAFF. DNA of the CDR3: TGCGCCAGCAGCCAAGGGCAGGGGGGGATCTGGACTGAAGCTTTCTTT.

This clonotype was found many times. This chain links TRBV6-2 or TRBV6-3 with TRBJ1-1; no clear D. Germline V CDR1 and CDR2: MNHEY, SVGEGT. Between the trimmed V and J ends, which lost 5 bases and 4 bases, there was a span of 5 bases. The CDR3 runs 11 residues. CDR3 loop: CASSRSTEAFF. The DNA for the CDR3 is TGTGCCAGCAGTCGGAGCACTGAAGCTTTCTTT.

The chain uses TRBV29-1 and TRBJ2-1, with a possible D match to TRBD2 (6 bases). This CDR3 region has 14 residues. Between the trimmed V and J ends, which lost 6 bases and 2 bases, there was a span of 14 bases. The germline CDR1 and CDR2 sequences are SQVTM and ANQGSEA. The CDR3 is CSVGGLPPYNEQFF. DNA of the CDR3: TGCAGCGTCGGCGGACTACCCCCCTACAATGAGCAGTTCTTC.

There are a few counts of this clonotype. The chain carries TRBV30 and TRBJ2-2; D uncertain. The CDR3 is made up of 14 amino acids. V lost 5 bases, J lost 1 base, and 11 bases lay in between. The germline gives CDR1 GTSNPN, CDR2 SVGIG (reference sequence). CDR3 protein: CAWSPGQNTGELFF. For the CDR3, the DNA is TGTGCCTGGTCACCCGGTCAGAACACCGGGGAGCTGTTTTTT.

The chain carries TRBV15 and TRBJ2-3, with D maybe TRBD1 (6 bases). Germline V gene sequence: CDR1 LNHNV, CDR2 YYDKDF (reference sequence). CDR3 size: 17 residues. Trimming shortened V by 0 bases and J by 4 bases, and 17 bases separated the two germline ends. CDR3 nucleotides: TGTGCCACCAGCAGAGAGGGTTTGGCACAGGGCGCAGATACGCAGTATTTT. It encodes CATSREGLAQGADTQYF.

This clonotype was detected ten times or more. The chain recombines TRBV4-1 with TRBJ1-1, with D hard to call. Germline-derived CDR1 and CDR2 are MGHRA and YSYEKL. The CDR3 runs to 17 residues. Trimming pared 0 bases from V and 1 base from J, leaving 15 bases between. DNA of the CDR3: TGCGCCAGCAGCCAAGAAACCACGTGGCACTCGAACACTGAAGCTTTCTTT. Translating gives CASSQETTWHSNTEAFF.

V is TRBV13 and J is TRBJ2-3; TRBD1 matches at 7 bases. The ends lost 2 bases at V and 1 base at J; junction bases unmatched: 6. Looked up from germline, CDR1 is PRHDT and CDR2 is FYEKMQ (reference sequence). The CDR3 is 16 residues long. The DNA for the CDR3 is TGTGCCAGCAGCTTACAGTTCCAGGGGGGCACAGATACGCAGTATTTT. Its protein product is CASSLQFQGGTDTQYF.

This clonotype showed up many times. The V gene is TRBV6-2 or TRBV6-3, the J gene TRBJ2-2, with D possibly TRBD1 on 5 matching bases. V lost 2 bases and J lost 3, with 7 bases in between. The CDR3 runs to 14 residues. Germline lookup yields CDR1 MNHEY and CDR2 SVGEGT. DNA for the CDR3: TGTGCCAGCAGTTACGGCAGGGACACCGGGGAGCTGTTTTTT. Protein product: CASSYGRDTGELFF.

V and J are TRBV6-2 or TRBV6-3 and TRBJ2-1; 7 bases are a match to TRBD2. Trimming took 2 bases from V and 9 from J; bases not matched to a gene: 10. The CDR3 is 15 amino acids. Germline lookup yields CDR1 MNHEY and CDR2 SVGEGT. The CDR3 region is CASSYTGGLLGEQFF. The CDR3 bases are TGTGCCAGCAGTTACACGGGAGGACTCCTGGGTGAGCAGTTCTTC.

This clonotype appeared a single time. Given a much more abundant clone one base away, this may be a read error. The CDR3 ends on some other residue instead of the conserved phenylalanine or tryptophan, so this is likely a read error. The chain couples TRBV11-2 to TRBJ2-7; possibly TRBD1 for D (6 bases). The CDR3 has 14 amino acids. CDR1 is SGHAT, CDR2 FQNNGV, per germline. V lost 0 bases and J lost 2, with 8 bases in between. The CDR3 nucleotides are TGTGCCAGCAGCTTAGAAGGACAGCCCTACGAGCAGTACTCC. This sequence encodes CASSLEGQPYEQYS.

This clonotype has a count of ten or more. V usage is TRBV6-1 and J usage is TRBJ2-7; D not resolved. The germline CDR1 and CDR2 sequences are MNHNS and SASEGT. This CDR3 region has 13 residues. The V and J ends lost 6 bases and 2 bases respectively, with 11 bases between them. CDR3 sequence reads: CASSHAQAYEQYF. CDR3 nucleotide sequence: TGTGCCAGCAGCCACGCCCAGGCCTACGAGCAGTACTTC.

This clonotype was observed a handful of times. This rearrangement joins TRBV9 to TRBJ2-3; D perhaps matches TRBD2 (6 bases). The CDR3 sequence is 16 residues long. Trimming shortened V by 3 bases and J by 2 bases, and 16 bases separated the two germline ends. Germline lookup yields CDR1 SGDLS and CDR2 YYNGEE. CDR3 in DNA: TGTGCCAGCAGCGACCCCCGCGGGGAGGCCACAGATACGCAGTATTTT. It encodes CASSDPRGEATDTQYF.

This clonotype was counted ten times or more. The genes are TRBV6-2 or TRBV6-3 and TRBJ1-1; D is unclear. V was clipped by 2 bases and J by 5 bases, with 3 bases between them. The CDR3 loop spans 11 amino acids. CDR1 and CDR2 (germline): MNHEY, SVGEGT. CDR3 sequence: CASSYPTEAFF. The DNA for the CDR3 is TGTGCCAGCAGTTACCCAACTGAAGCTTTCTTT.

The V call is TRBV20-1, the J call TRBJ2-5; 14 bases line up with TRBD2. Per the germline V gene, CDR1 is DFQATT and CDR2 is SNEGSKA (reference sequence). The CDR3 extends over 15 amino acids. Germline trimming cut 3 bases from V and 4 bases from J; bases unmatched to any gene: 4. The CDR3 DNA is TGCAGTGCTAGCCACGGACTAGCGGGAGGAGAGACCCAGTACTTC. Its protein product is CSASHGLAGGETQYF.